The clone carrying this T cell receptor (beta chain) was recorded a few times. The germline CDR1 and CDR2 sequences are MNHEY and SMNVEV (reference sequence). V dropped 3 bases and J dropped 5 bases, with 11 bases sitting between them. The CDR3 sequence is 13 residues long. Described time point: pre-sensitization, week 0. Treatment denoted: therapeutic diphenylcyclopropenone sensitization with weekly scalp DPC. This entry is derived from a study of human T cells and chemical hapten exposure. About the study: Small pooled library volume differences mainly caused per-sample TCR yield variation.

In TCRdb, the RACE reads were re-called with MiXCR into one record per CDR3 protein. The table lists 190,000 or so distinct CDR3 sequences, just under 30% of them singletons. This TCR came from a woman under 40 with alopecia areata. Some clones in this sample may be carry-over from other donors' samples. The sequencing here drew on whole blood, taken in connection with sensitization to the hapten diphenylcyclopropenone (DPC). This chain joins TRBV27 and TRBJ2-7; no definite D call. CDR3 bases: TGTGCCAGCAGTTTGACACAGTGGAACGAGCAGTACTTC. This sequence encodes CASSLTQWNEQYF.